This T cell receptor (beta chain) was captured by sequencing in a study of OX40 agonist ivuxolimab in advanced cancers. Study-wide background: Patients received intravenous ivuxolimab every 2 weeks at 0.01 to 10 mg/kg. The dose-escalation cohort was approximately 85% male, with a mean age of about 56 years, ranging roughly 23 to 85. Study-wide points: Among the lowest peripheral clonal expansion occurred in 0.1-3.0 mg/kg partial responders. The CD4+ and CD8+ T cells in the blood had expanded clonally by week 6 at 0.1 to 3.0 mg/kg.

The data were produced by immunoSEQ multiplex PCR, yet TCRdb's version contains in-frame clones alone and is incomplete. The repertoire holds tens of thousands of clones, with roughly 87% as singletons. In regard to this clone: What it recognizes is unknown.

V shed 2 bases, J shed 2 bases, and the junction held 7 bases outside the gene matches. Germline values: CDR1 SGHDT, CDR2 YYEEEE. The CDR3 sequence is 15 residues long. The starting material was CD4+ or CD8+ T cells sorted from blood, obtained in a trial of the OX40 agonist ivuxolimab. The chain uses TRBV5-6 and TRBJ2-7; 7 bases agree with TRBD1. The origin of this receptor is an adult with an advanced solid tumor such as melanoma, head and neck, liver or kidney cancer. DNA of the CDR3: TGTGCCAGCAGCTTTAAAGCGACAGGGACCTACGAGCAGTACTTC. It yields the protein CASSFKATGTYEQYF.